A selection of T cell receptor beta chains follows, all from one sample in a study of CDR3 diversity in severe acne. TCRdb processed the PCR reads anew with MiXCR; each CDR3 protein has one entry. The sample consists of approximately 80,000 distinct CDR3 sequences, under 60% of them appearing once. Sequencing was done on a sample of blood. These receptors originate from a male donor in good health, without acne. Both conserved end residues are part of each CDR3. D genes are given only for firm matches. Size is omitted from some rows. Given values are once, few, many or a class for expanded clones.

J | D | size | length | V | CDR3 | DNA
TRBJ2-7 | TRBD1 | NA | 15 | TRBV5-5 | CASSLGQGLLYEQYF | TGTGCCAGCAGCTTAGGACAGGGGCTTCTTTACGAGCAGTACTTC
TRBJ2-3 | NA | once | 15 | TRBV10-3 | CAISSRGARTDTQYF | TGTGCCATCAGCAGCCGGGGGGCTCGCACAGATACGCAGTATTTT
TRBJ1-2 | TRBD1 | many | 13 | TRBV19 | CASTGGPNYGYTF | TGTGCCAGTACAGGGGGCCCTAACTATGGCTACACCTTC
TRBJ2-4 | TRBD2 | many | 17 | TRBV4-1 | CASRPSAGLANKNIQYF | TGCGCCAGCAGACCTTCAGCGGGACTAGCAAATAAAAACATTCAGTACTTC
TRBJ2-3 | NA | many | 14 | TRBV9 | CASSDSGGTDTQYF | TGTGCCAGCAGTGACTCTGGGGGCACAGATACGCAGTATTTT
TRBJ2-7 | NA | many | 14 | TRBV6-6 | CASSYSTSLDEQYF | TGTGCCAGCAGTTACTCGACTAGTCTCGACGAGCAGTACTTC
TRBJ2-7 | NA | once | 15 | TRBV9 | CASSPSGDNPYGQYF | TGTGCCAGCAGCCCGAGCGGGGACAACCCCTACGGGCAGTACTTC
TRBJ2-2 | NA | few | 19 | TRBV6-1 | CASSERAEGYEQYFGELFF | NA
TRBJ1-5 | NA | many | 15 | TRBV14 | CASSQGGYSNQPQHF | TGTGCCAGCAGCCAAGGGGGTTATAGCAATCAGCCCCAGCATTTT
TRBJ1-5 | NA | NA | 15 | TRBV19 | CASRHVLHSNQPQHF | TGTGCCAGTAGACACGTGCTACATAGCAATCAGCCCCAGCATTTT
TRBJ2-7 | NA | few | 13 | TRBV25-1 | CASTGPDSYEQYF | TGTGCCAGCACGGGACCGGACTCCTACGAGCAGTACTTC
TRBJ1-5 | NA | NA | 13 | TRBV19 | CASSEGGNQPQHF | TGTGCCAGTAGTGAGGGAGGCAATCAGCCCCAGCATTTT
TRBJ2-7 | TRBD2 | few | 10 | TRBV20-1 | CSALTSGQYF | TGCAGTGCTTTGACTAGCGGGCAGTACTTC
TRBJ2-2 | TRBD1 | NA | 15 | TRBV5-1 | CASTMGQGAPGELFF | TGCGCCAGCACGATGGGACAGGGGGCCCCCGGGGAGCTGTTTTTT
TRBJ2-1 | TRBD1 | NA | 13 | TRBV29-1 | CNGQGAPYNEQFF | TGCAACGGACAGGGGGCCCCCTACAATGAGCAGTTCTTC
TRBJ2-1 | NA | many | 18 | TRBV5-8 | CASSLGASGPRSYNEQFF | TGTGCCAGCAGCTTGGGCGCCTCGGGCCCGAGATCCTACAATGAGCAGTTCTTC
TRBJ2-1 | TRBD2 | medium-sized | 12 | TRBV7-9 | CASSLAGGLQFF | TGTGCCAGCAGCCTAGCGGGAGGGCTGCAGTTCTTC
TRBJ2-1 | NA | many | 13 | TRBV30 | CAWSGSSYNEQFF | TGTGCCTGGAGCGGAAGCTCCTACAATGAGCAGTTCTTC
TRBJ2-1 | TRBD2 | NA | 20 | TRBV5-1 | CASSQTSGRTSDRRHNEQFF | TGCGCCAGCAGTCAGACTAGCGGGAGGACCAGTGACCGTCGTCACAATGAGCAGTTCTTC
TRBJ1-2 | TRBD1 | NA | 14 | TRBV20-1 | CSAVPGTGPYGYTF | TGCAGTGCTGTTCCCGGGACAGGGCCCTATGGCTACACCTTC
TRBJ2-5 | TRBD2 | medium-sized | 14 | TRBV20-1 | CSARDGRERETQYF | TGCAGTGCTAGAGATGGGCGGGAGCGAGAGACCCAGTACTTC
TRBJ1-1 | NA | NA | 11 | TRBV29-1 | CTSERGTEAFF | TGTACCTCTGAACGGGGTACTGAGGCGTTCTTT
TRBJ2-3 | NA | NA | 13 | TRBV7-7 | CASSFGSTDTQYF | TGTGCTAGCAGCTTCGGGAGCACAGATACGCAGTATTTT
TRBJ1-2 | TRBD1 | NA | 15 | TRBV12-3/TRBV12-4 | CASSSGDREYLGYTF | TGTGCCAGCAGTTCTGGGGACAGGGAATACCTTGGCTACACCTTC